The rows below give T cell receptor beta chains drawn from one sample of a study of beta chain features in type 1 diabetes. The assay was immunoSEQ multiplex PCR, and TCRdb's table has in-frame clones only and misses some. The sample has 300,000 to 350,000 clones, about a tenth seen once; the top ten hold more than 0.8%. The sample consisted of central memory CD4+ T cells from blood. The origin of the receptors is a man aged 25 to 40 with type 1 diabetes. CDR3s include the opening cysteine and the closing phenylalanine or tryptophan. Each record gives: J gene, V gene, D gene, clone size, CDR3 protein, CDR3 DNA. The D gene is left open where the match is weak. Rows may omit the clone size; those that give it use once, few, many or a size class.

>TRBJ1-4|TRBV5-1|.|few
CASSSGGYQGSEKLFF
TGCGCCAGCAGCTCGGGGGGTTACCAGGGAAGTGAAAAACTGTTTTTT
>TRBJ1-2|TRBV28|TRBD1|few
CASGSLGRGQDYGYTF
TGTGCCAGCGGATCCTTAGGCAGGGGGCAGGACTATGGCTACACCTTC
>TRBJ1-2|TRBV2|.|few
CASSLREGDGYTF
TGTGCCAGCAGTCTGCGGGAGGGGGATGGCTACACCTTC
>TRBJ1-1|TRBV2|.|.
CASTVQNTEAFF
TGTGCCAGCACGGTCCAGAACACTGAAGCTTTCTTT
>TRBJ2-5|TRBV6-6|.|.
CASSYSSTRETQYF
TGTGCCAGCAGTTACTCTTCGACTAGGGAGACCCAGTACTTC
>TRBJ2-7|TRBV27|.|few
CASSLSLVGHYEQYF
TGTGCCAGCAGTTTATCCCTAGTCGGTCATTACGAGCAGTACTTC
>TRBJ2-7|TRBV28|.|few
CASSPPTAYEQYF
TGTGCCAGCAGTCCTCCGACAGCATACGAGCAGTACTTC
>TRBJ2-3|TRBV28|TRBD1|.
CASSLSGTGQYTQYF
TGTGCCAGCAGTTTATCCGGGACAGGGCAGTATACGCAGTATTTT
>TRBJ2-1|TRBV28|TRBD2|.
CASSFSGGASNEQFF
TGTGCCAGCAGTTTTAGCGGGGGGGCGAGCAATGAGCAGTTCTTC
>TRBJ1-1|TRBV28|TRBD1|few
CASSLLKQGANTEAFF
TGTGCCAGCAGCTTATTAAAACAGGGGGCGAACACTGAAGCTTTCTTT
>TRBJ2-2|TRBV6-5|.|many
CASSYRPTGELFF
TGTGCCAGCAGTTACAGACCCACCGGGGAGCTGTTTTTT